These 4 T cell receptor beta chains came from one sample sequenced in a study of identifying expanded T cells in peripheral blood. Sequencing was performed with immunoSEQ multiplex PCR; in TCRdb, only in-frame clones are kept and a portion is missing. The table lists around 50,000 clones, around 90% of them singletons. The sequenced material came from blood. These receptor sequences come from a person aged 18 to 75 in good health.

The chain has TRBV18 and TRBJ2-7; possibly TRBD1 for D (6 bases). Between the trimmed V and J ends, which lost 3 bases and 6 bases, there was a span of 15 bases. The V gene's germline CDR1 is KGHSH and CDR2 LQKENI. This CDR3 spans 14 amino acids. The CDR3 sequence is CASSPTGTTIEQYF. CDR3 nucleotide sequence: TGTGCCAGCTCACCGACTGGGACAACCATCGAGCAGTACTTC.

This chain joins TRBV28 and TRBJ1-2; 7 nucleotides align to TRBD1. Germline CDR1 and CDR2: MDHEN and SYDVKM. The V segment lost 6 bases and the J segment 4 bases; nucleotides outside the gene matches: 11. The CDR3 contains 15 residues. DNA for the CDR3: TGTGCCAGCAGAACCCGCACAGGGGCCCTCTATGGCTACACCTTC. Amino acids: CASRTRTGALYGYTF.

This rearrangement joins TRBV28 to TRBJ2-3; 14 nucleotides line up with TRBD2. V was pared by 5 bases and J by 4 bases, with 8 bases of the junction left unmatched. From germline, CDR1 is MDHEN and CDR2 SYDVKM. This CDR3 region has 17 residues. CDR3 nucleotides: TGTGCCAGCAGTCATCAGACTAGCGGGAGGGCCTCAGATACGCAGTATTTT. Its protein product is CASSHQTSGRASDTQYF.

The chain links TRBV18 to TRBJ2-2, with D unclear. There are 17 residues in the CDR3. The V end was cut by 0 bases, the J end by 2 bases, with 13 bases between. Germline V gives CDR1 KGHSH, CDR2 LQKENI. The CDR3 here is CASSPPGKTANTGELFF. CDR3 nucleotides: TGTGCCAGCTCACCACCGGGGAAAACAGCCAACACCGGGGAGCTGTTTTTT.